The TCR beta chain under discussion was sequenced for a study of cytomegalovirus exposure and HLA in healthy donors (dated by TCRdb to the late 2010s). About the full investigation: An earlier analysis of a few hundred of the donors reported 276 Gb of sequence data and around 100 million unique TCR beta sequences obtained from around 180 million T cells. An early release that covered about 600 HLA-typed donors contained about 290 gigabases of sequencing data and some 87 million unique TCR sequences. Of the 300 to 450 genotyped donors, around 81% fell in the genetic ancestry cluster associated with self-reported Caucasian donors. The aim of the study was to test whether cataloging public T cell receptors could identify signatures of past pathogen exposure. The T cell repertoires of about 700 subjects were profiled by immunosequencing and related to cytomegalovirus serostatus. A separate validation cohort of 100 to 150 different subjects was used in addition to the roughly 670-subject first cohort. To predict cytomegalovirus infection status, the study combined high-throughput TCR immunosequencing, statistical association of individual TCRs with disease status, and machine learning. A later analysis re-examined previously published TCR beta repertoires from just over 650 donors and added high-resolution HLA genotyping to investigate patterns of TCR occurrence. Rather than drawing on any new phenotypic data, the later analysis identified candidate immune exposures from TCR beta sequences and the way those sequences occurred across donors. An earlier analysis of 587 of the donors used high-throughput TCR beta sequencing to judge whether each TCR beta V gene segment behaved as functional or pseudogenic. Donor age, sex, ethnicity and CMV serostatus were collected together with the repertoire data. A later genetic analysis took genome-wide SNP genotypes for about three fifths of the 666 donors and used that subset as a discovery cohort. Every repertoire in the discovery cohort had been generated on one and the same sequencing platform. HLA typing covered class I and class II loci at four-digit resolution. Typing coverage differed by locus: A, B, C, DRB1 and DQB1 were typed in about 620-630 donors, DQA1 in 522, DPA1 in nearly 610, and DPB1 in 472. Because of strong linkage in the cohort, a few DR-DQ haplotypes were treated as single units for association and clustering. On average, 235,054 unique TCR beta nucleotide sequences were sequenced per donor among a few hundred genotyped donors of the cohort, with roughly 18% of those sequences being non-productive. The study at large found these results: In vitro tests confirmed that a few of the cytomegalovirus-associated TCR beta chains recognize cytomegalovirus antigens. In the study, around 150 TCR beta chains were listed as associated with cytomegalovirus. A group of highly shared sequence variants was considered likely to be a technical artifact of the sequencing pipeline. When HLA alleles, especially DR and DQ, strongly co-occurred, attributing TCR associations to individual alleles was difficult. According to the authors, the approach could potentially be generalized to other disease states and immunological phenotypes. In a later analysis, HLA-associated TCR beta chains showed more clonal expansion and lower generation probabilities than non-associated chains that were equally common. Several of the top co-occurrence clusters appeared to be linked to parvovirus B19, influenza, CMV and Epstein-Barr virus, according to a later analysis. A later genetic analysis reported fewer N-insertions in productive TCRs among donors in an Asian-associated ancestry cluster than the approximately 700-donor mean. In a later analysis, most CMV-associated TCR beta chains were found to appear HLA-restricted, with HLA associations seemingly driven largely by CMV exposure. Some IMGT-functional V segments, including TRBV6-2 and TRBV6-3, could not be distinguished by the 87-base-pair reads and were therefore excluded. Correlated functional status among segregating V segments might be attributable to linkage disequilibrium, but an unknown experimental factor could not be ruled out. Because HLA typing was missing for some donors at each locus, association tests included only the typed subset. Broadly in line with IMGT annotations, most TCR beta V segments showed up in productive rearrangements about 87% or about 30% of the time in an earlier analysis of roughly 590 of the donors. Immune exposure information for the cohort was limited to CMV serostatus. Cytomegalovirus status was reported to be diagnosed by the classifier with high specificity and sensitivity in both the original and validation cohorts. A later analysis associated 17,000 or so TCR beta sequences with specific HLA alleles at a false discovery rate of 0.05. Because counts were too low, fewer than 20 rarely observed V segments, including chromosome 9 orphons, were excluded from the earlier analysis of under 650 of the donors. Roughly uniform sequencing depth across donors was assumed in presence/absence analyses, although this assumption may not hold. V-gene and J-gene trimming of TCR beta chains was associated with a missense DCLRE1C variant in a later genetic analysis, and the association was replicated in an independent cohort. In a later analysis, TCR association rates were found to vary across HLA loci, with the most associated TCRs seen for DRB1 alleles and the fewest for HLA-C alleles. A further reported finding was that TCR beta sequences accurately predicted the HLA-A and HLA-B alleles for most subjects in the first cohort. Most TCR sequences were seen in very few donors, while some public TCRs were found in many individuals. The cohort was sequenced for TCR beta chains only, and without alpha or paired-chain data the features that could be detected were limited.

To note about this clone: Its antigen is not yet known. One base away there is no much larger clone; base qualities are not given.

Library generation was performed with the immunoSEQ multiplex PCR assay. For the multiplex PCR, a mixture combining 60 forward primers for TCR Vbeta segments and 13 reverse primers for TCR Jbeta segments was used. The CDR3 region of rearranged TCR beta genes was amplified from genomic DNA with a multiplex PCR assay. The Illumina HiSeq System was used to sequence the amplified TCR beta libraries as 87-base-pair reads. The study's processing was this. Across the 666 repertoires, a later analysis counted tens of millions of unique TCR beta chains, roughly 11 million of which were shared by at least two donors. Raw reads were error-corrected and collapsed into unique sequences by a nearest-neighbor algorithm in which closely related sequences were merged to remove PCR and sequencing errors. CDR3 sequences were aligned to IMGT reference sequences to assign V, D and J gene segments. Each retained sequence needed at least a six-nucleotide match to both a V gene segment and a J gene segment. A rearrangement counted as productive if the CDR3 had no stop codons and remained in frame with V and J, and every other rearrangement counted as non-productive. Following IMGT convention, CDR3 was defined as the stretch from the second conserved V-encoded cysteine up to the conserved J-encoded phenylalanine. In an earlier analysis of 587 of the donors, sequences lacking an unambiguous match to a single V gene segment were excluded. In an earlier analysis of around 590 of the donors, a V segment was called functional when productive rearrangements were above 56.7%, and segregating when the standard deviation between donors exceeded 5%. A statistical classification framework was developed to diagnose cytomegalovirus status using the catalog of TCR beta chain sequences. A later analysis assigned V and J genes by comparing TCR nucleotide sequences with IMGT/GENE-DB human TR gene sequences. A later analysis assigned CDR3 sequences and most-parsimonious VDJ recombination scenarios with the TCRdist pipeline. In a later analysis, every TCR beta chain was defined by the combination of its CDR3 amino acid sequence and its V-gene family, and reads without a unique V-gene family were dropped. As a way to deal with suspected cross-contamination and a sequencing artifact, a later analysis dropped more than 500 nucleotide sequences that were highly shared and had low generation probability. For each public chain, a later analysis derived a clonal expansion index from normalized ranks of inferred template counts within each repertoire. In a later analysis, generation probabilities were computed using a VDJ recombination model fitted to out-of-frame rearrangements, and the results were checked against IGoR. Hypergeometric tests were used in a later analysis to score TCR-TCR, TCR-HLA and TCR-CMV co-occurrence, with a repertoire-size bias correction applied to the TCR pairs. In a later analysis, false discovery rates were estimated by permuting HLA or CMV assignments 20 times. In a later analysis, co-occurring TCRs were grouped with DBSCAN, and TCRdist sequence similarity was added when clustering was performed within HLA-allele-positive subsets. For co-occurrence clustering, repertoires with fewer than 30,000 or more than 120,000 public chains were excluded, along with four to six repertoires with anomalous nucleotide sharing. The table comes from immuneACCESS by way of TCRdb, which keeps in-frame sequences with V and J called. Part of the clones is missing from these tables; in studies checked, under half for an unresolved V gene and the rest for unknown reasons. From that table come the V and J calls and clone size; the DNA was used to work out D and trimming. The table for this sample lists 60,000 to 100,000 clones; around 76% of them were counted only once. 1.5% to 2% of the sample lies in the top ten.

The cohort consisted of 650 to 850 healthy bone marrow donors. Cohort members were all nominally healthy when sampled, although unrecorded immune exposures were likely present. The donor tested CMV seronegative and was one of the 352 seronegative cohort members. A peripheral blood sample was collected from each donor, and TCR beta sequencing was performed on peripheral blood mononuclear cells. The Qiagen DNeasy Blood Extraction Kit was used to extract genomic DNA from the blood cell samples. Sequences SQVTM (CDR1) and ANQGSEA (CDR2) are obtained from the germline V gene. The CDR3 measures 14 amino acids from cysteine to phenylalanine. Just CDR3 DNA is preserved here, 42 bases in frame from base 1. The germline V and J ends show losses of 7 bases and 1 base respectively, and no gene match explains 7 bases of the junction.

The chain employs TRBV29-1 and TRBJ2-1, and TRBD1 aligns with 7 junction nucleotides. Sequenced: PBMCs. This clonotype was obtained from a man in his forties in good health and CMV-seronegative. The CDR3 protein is CSGPSGGSYNEQFF. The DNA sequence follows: TGCAGCGGGCCCTCAGGGGGATCCTACAATGAGCAGTTCTTC.